This T cell receptor beta chain was observed in a study of blood T cell repertoires in COVID-19 (TCRdb year 2020). Regarding the complete study: Samples covering the acute and convalescent phases of COVID-19 were provided by collaborators in the United States, Italy and Spain. The prospective study material was composed of cDNA or gDNA derived from T cells, B-cell-depleted T cells, or PBMCs. Subjects who had been exposed to COVID-19, were actively infected with it, or had recovered from it provided the deeply sampled blood TCRbeta repertoires that made up the dataset. The repertoires were released in a freely available public database meant as a resource for research on the immune response to SARS-CoV-2. The samples were drawn from the first 160 participants of the ongoing ImmuneRACE study and from 1,254 subjects provided by 6 global collaborators. The sample metadata nearly always contained a de-identified subject ID, COVID-19 status, age in years and sex. Where HLA class I and class II types were available, the types were taken from metadata supplied by the sample provider, not from assay-based typing. Broader findings and caveats from the paper: The amount of clinical and demographic metadata varied by source and participant and was provided uncurated.

Whole blood was collected in K2EDTA tubes by collaborating institutions according to the institutions' own protocols. Collaborator samples were shipped for TCRbeta analysis as frozen whole blood, isolated PBMCs, or DNA extracted from either sample type. Details on this clone: Its antigen is still unknown. It has no much larger one-base neighbor in the sample; base qualities were not kept.

The CDR3 runs 17 residues from the cysteine to the phenylalanine. The DNA shown is the 51-base CDR3, in frame from base 1. Trimming removed 8 bases from V and 1 base from J; the gene matches leave 10 bases unexplained. Per the germline V gene (reference sequence), MNHEY is the CDR1 and SMNVEV is the CDR2. TCRbeta CDR3 regions were amplified from genomic DNA by means of the immunoSEQ Assay, a bias-controlled multiplex PCR. On the authors' methods: The number of nucleated cells in each sample was estimated by amplification of reference gene primers within the assay. To quantify the absolute abundance of each unique TCRbeta CDR3 rearrangement, sequence reads were collapsed and filtered. For each sample, productive Simpson clonality was calculated as the square root of Simpson's diversity index over productive rearrangements. What TCRdb holds here is the immuneACCESS table cut down to in-frame rearrangements. Part of the clones is not present; checked against another copy, under half of the missing clones reflect an unresolved V gene, and the others are unexplained. The V and J calls and clone size were taken over from that table, and D and trimming were inferred from the DNA. This sample comprises some 200,000 clones, around nine tenths of them detected only once. The ten largest clones add up to 3.7% of the sample.

The chain uses TRBV27 and TRBJ2-3; 12 junctional bases match TRBD2. This clonotype was sampled from a man between 18 and 29 years old with active or convalescent COVID-19. The sequencing input was peripheral blood. The base sequence is TGTGCCAGCCGCTCCTTCCTAGCGGGAGGGCGCACAGATACGCAGTATTTT. Translated, this is CASRSFLAGGRTDTQYF.